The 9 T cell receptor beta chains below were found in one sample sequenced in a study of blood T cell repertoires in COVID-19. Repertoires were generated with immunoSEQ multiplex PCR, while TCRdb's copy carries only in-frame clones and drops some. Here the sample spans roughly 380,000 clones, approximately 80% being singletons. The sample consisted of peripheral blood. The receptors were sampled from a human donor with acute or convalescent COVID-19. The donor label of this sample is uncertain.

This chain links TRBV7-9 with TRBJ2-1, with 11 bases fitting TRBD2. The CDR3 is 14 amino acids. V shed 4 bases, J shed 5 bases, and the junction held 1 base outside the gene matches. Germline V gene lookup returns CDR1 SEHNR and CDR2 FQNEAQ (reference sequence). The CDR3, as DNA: TGTGCCAGCAGCTGGGGACTAGCGGACAATGAGCAGTTCTTC. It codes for CASSWGLADNEQFF.

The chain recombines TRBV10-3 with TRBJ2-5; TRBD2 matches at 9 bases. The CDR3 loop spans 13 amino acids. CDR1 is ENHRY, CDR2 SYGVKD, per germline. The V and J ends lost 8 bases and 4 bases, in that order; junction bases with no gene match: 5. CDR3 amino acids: CAIGREGPETQYF. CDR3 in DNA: TGTGCCATCGGGCGGGAGGGCCCAGAGACCCAGTACTTC.

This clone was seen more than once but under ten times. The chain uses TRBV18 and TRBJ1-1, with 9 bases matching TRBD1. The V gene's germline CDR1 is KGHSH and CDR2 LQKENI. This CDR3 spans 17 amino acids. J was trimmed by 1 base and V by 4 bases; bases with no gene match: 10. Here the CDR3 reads CASSRTTGGAGNTEAFF. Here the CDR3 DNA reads TGTGCCAGCTCACGAACTACAGGGGGCGCCGGGAACACTGAAGCTTTCTTT.

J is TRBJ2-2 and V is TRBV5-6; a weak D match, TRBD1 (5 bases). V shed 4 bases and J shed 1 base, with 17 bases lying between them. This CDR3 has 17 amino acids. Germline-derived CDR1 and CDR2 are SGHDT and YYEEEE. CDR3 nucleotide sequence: TGTGCCAGCAGCACCCGGGCGACAGCCATGAACACCGGGGAGCTGTTTTTT. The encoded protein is CASSTRATAMNTGELFF.

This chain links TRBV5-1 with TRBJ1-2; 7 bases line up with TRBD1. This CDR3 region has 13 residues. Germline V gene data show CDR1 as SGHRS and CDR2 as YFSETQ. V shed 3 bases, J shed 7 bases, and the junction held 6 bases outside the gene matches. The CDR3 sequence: CASSYDRASGYTF. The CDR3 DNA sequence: TGCGCCAGCAGCTACGACAGGGCATCTGGCTACACCTTC.

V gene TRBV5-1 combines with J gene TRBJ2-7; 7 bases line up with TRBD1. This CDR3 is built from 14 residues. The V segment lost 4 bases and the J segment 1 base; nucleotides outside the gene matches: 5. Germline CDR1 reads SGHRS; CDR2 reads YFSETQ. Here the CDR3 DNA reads TGCGCCAGCAGCACCCGACAGGGATCCTACGAGCAGTACTTC. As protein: CASSTRQGSYEQYF. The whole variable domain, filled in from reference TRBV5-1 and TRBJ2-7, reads KAGVTQTPRYLIKTRGQQVTLSCSPISGHRSVSWYQQTPGQGLQFLFEYFSETQRNKGNFPGRFSGRQFSNSRSEMNVSTLELGDSALYLCASSTRQGSYEQYFGPGTRLTVT.

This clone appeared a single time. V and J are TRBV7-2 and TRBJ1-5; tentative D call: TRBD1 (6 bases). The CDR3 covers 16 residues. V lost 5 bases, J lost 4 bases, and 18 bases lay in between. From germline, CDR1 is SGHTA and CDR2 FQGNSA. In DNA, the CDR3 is TGTGCCAGCAGCCCTTCCGGACAGTGGGTTAATCAGCCCCAGCATTTT. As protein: CASSPSGQWVNQPQHF.

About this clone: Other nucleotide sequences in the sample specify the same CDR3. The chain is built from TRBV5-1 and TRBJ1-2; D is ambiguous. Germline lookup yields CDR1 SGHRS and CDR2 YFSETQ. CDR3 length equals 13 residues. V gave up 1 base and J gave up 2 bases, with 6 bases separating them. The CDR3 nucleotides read TGCGCCAGCAGCTTGTCGGGAAACTATGGCTACACCTTC. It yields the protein CASSLSGNYGYTF.

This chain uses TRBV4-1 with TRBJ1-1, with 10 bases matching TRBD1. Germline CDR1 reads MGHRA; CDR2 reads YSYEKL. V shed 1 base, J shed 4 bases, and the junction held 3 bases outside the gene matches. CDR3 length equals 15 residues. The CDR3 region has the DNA TGCGCCAGCAGCCAAGCGCGGACAGGGGGCACTGAAGCTTTCTTT. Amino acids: CASSQARTGGTEAFF.